This TCR beta chain comes out of a study of cytomegalovirus exposure and HLA in healthy donors. General study findings and limits: As a later analysis showed, a missense DCLRE1C variant was linked to trimming of TCR beta V- and J-genes.

This CDR3 comprises 16 residues. Per the germline V gene, CDR1 is SGHAT and CDR2 is FQNNGV. V was clipped by 1 base and J by 4 bases; unmatched bases: 8. The PCR employed 60 Vbeta primers together with 13 Jbeta primers. Some clones are missing from TCRdb's copy, which holds only in-frame ones; the method was immunoSEQ multiplex PCR. The sample includes approximately 150,000 clones, 70% to 85% of them seen just once. About this clone: What it binds is not known.

V usage is TRBV11-2 and J usage is TRBJ2-5, with TRBD1 matching 8 bases. The receptor was derived from a woman aged 60-70 years in good health and CMV-seropositive. Sequenced sample: PBMCs. CDR3 coding DNA: TGTGCCAGCAGCTTAGTAGGGACAGGTCCTGGAGAGACCCAGTACTTC. Protein: CASSLVGTGPGETQYF. Complete variable domain (other parts from reference TRBV11-2 and TRBJ2-5): EAGVAQSPRYKIIEKRQSVAFWCNPISGHATLYWYQQILGQGPKLLIQFQNNGVVDDSQLPKDRFSAERLKGVDSTLKIQPAKLEDSAVYLCASSLVGTGPGETQYFGPGTRLLVL.